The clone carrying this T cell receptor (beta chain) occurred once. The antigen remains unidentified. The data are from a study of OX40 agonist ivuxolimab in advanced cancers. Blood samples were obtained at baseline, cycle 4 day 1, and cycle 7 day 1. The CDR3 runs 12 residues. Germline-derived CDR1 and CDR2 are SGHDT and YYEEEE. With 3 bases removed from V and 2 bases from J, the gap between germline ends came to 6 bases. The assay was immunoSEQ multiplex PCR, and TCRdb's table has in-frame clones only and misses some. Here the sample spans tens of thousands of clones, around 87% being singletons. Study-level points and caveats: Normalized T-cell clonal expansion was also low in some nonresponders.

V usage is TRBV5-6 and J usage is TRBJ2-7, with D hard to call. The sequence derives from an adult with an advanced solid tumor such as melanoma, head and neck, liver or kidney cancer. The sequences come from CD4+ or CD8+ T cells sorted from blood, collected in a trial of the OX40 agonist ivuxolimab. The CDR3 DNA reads TGTGCCAGCAGCTATTCGGCCTACGAGCAGTACTTC. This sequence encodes CASSYSAYEQYF.